This T cell receptor (beta chain) was sequenced in a study of tumor and adjacent non-tumor tissue in lung cancer. The overall study: Samples averaged roughly 4.2 million productive TCRbeta reads each.

CDR1 is SQVTM, CDR2 ANQGSEA, per germline. Germline trimming cut 3 bases from V and 4 bases from J; bases unmatched to any gene: 8. The CDR3 extends over 15 amino acids. No cell sorting was done before RNA was extracted from the tissue. TCRbeta libraries were built with three rounds of nested PCR, modified from ARM-PCR. TCRdb re-analysed the multiplex PCR reads in MiXCR, keeping a single row per CDR3 protein. In the table there are 55,000 to 70,000 distinct CDR3 sequences, 60% of which are singletons. This clonotype was counted a few times. Possible read error: a much larger clone is one base away. The rearrangement joins TRBV29-1 to TRBJ2-3; 9 bases line up with TRBD2. The TCR was taken from a man aged 45-65 years with non-small cell lung cancer. The sample was lung tumor tissue. Written as DNA, the CDR3 is TGCAGCGTTGATGATGCGCGGGGGGGTTCAGATACGCAGTATTTT. This translates into CSVDDARGGSDTQYF.